This T cell receptor beta chain was obtained from a study of blood T cell repertoires in COVID-19. The CDR3 sequence is 15 residues long. V was cut by 4 bases and J by 1 base, with 15 bases left in between. Germline V lookup: CDR1 SGDLS, CDR2 YYNGEE. Here immunoSEQ multiplex PCR was the method, and the copy in TCRdb shows in-frame clones only, minus some. The repertoire holds about 160,000 clones, with 80% to 95% as singletons. This clone was detected once. Sequencing was done on a sample of peripheral blood. V and J are TRBV9 and TRBJ2-7; no firm D call. This clonotype was sampled from a man aged 25-45 years with COVID-19, enrolled during active disease. The CDR3 protein is CASSPSSGVSYEQYF. The DNA of the CDR3 is TGTGCCAGCAGCCCCTCAAGTGGAGTTTCCTACGAGCAGTACTTC. The full variable domain, completed using reference TRBV9 and TRBJ2-7, is DSGVTQTPKHLITATGQRVTLRCSPRSGDLSVYWYQQSLDQGLQFLIQYYNGEERAKGNILERFSAQQFPDLHSELNLSSLELGDSALYFCASSPSSGVSYEQYFGPGTRLTVT.